This T cell receptor (beta chain) originates from a study of spatial heterogeneity in lung cancer. TCRdb reprocessed the 5' RACE reads via MiXCR and lists one record per CDR3 protein. Counted here are about 27,000 distinct CDR3 sequences, 5.5% to 7% occurring once; the ten biggest clones make up roughly 13%. This clonotype has only a few counts. Time point: sample taken at primary tumor resection. Unsorted whole RNA of tumor, nontumor lung or frozen PBMC was sequenced. The ends were cut back, 1 base at V and 2 bases at J, with 8 bases in the middle. The CDR3 runs 15 residues. Germline CDR1 is ENHRY and CDR2 is SYGVKD.

The rearrangement links TRBV10-3 to TRBJ2-2; tentatively, D is TRBD2 (6 bases). The receptor was derived from a male donor with early-stage non-small cell lung cancer. The sequences come from PBMCs, collected at surgery. CDR3 in amino acids: CAISEWGLNTGELFF. The CDR3, as DNA: TGTGCCATCAGTGAGTGGGGACTCAACACCGGGGAGCTGTTTTTT.